This T cell receptor beta chain was sequenced for a study of CXCR3-negative and CXCR3-positive naive CD8 T cells. Study-level findings and limits: The authors found comparable surface CD5 between naive subsets and inferred TCR strength from TRB CDR3 properties. Both naive subsets showed comparably high diversity, and memory CD8+ cells showed much lower diversity. Researchers report that CXCR3-positive naive cells carry more hydrophobic TRB CDR3s than CXCR3-negative naive cells. CXCR3 expression partially decreased after cryopreservation; most assays used fresh PBMCs.

Note on this clonotype: What it binds is not known.

TRB cDNA was prepared as libraries by UMI-labeled 5' RACE. TCRdb reprocessed the 5' RACE reads; each CDR3 protein has one entry and no DNA is given. Recorded for this sample: 150,000 to 180,000 distinct CDR3 sequences. The CDR3 has 13 amino acids. Germline values: CDR1 SEHNR, CDR2 FQNEAQ (reference sequence). The TCR comes from a human donor in good health. Some clones in this sample may be carry-over from other donors' samples. This chain uses TRBV7-9 with TRBJ1-2. The source material was naive CXCR3+ CD8+ T cells from blood. Documented subset: CD45RO-CCR7+CD27+CD95- naive CD8+ T cells expressing CXCR3 (TNR3+). CDR3 residues: CASSLGANYGYTF.